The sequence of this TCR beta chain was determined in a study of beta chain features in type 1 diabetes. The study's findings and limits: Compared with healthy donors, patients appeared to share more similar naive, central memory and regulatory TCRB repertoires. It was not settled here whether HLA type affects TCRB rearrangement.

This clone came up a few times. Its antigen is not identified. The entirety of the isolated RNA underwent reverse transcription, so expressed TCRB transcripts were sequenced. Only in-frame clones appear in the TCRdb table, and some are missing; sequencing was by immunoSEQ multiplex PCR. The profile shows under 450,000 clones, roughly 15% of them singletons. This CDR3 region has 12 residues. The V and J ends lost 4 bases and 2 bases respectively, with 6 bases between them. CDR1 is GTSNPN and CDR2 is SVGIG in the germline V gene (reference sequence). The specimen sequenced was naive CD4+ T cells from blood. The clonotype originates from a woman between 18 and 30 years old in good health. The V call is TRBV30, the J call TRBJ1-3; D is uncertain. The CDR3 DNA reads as TGTGCCTGGACAGTACCTGGAAACACCATATATTTT. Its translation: CAWTVPGNTIYF.